This T cell receptor beta chain was documented in a study of tumor-infiltrating lymphocytes in primary liver carcinoma. Co-extracted RNA and DNA came from about 19-30 mg of unsorted bulk tissue. At least ten counts were recorded for this clonotype. The CDR3 contains 15 residues. Looked up from germline, CDR1 is SGHRS and CDR2 is YFSETQ. After removal of 2 bases from V and 4 bases from J, the junction contained 7 bases not matched to a gene. cDNA specific to TCR beta was made from 500 ng of total RNA, with a constant-region primer employed for priming. Three-round nested multiplex PCR performed with slightly modified ARM-PCR produced the TCR beta libraries. A C-beta reverse primer was combined with TRBV1-TRBV30 forward primers in the first two PCR rounds, and each round had around 11 cycles. MiXCR, run by TCRdb on the multiplex PCR reads, gives a single entry per CDR3 protein. This sample has approximately 76,000 distinct CDR3 sequences, with around 75% found just once.

The clonotype was recovered from a woman aged 55-69 years with primary liver carcinoma and hepatitis B virus infection. The gene calls are TRBV5-1 and TRBJ1-2, with 8 nucleotides matching TRBD1. Sequencing was done on a sample of liver tumor tissue from sampling region 4. Documented subset: tumor region T4, right-lateral pole. CDR3 sequence (DNA): TGCGCCAGCAGCTTCCGGACAGGGACGGTCTATGGCTACACCTTC. Residues: CASSFRTGTVYGYTF.